This T cell receptor (beta chain) originates from a study of shared clonotypes between healthy human individuals. Overall study: Researchers assigned three CD4 naive, three CD4 memory, two CD8 naive and one CD8 memory plate to each donor.

Remarks on this clone: The antigen remains undetermined.

Study-wide results and limits: Despite large depth, rarefaction showed incomplete sorted-subset sequencing. Naive CD4 clonotypes were shared across several donors at roughly 5.3%.

Per the germline V gene, CDR1 is SGDLS and CDR2 is YYNGEE. This CDR3 has 14 amino acids. V lost 0 bases to trimming and J lost 10 bases, with 11 bases between them. Some clones are missing from TCRdb's copy, which holds only in-frame ones; the method was immunoSEQ multiplex PCR. The data contain some 500,000 clones, around 95% of them seen just once; the ten biggest clones take up nearly 0.065%. This receptor was identified in a woman aged 25-40 years in good health. The V and J genes are TRBV9 and TRBJ1-6, with a weak D call TRBD1 (5 bases). The sequenced sample was naive CD4+ T cells sorted from blood. Regarding subset: CD45RA+ positively selected. CDR3: CASSVDGAGSPLHF. The CDR3 DNA follows: TGTGCCAGCAGCGTAGATGGGGCAGGCTCACCCCTCCACTTT.